A selection of T cell receptor beta chains follows, all from one sample in a study of control samples from healthy donors and cancer patients. Only in-frame clones appear in the TCRdb table, and some are missing; sequencing was by immunoSEQ multiplex PCR. This table has 100,000 to 150,000 clones, around 86% appearing once. The sequenced material came from blood. Every receptor here comes from a man aged 35-49 years in good health. Each CDR3 is given with its conserved first and last residue. A D gene is named only where the DNA matches it firmly. Clone size appears in some rows only: once, few, many, or a class for an expanded clone.

v_gene,abundance,j_gene,d_gene,CDR3aa,CDR3nt
TRBV3-1/TRBV3-2,.,TRBJ2-1,.,CASSQTDNEQFF,TGTGCCAGCAGCCAAACAGACAATGAGCAGTTCTTC
TRBV5-8,.,TRBJ1-1,.,CASSFYRRMNTEAFF,TGTGCCAGCAGCTTTTACAGGCGAATGAACACTGAAGCTTTCTTT
TRBV25-1,.,TRBJ2-2,.,CASSGLDNTGELFF,TGTGCCAGCAGTGGACTGGATAACACCGGGGAGCTGTTTTTT
TRBV9,few,TRBJ1-1,TRBD1,CASSVAGGAGNTEAFF,TGTGCCAGCAGCGTAGCAGGGGGCGCGGGGAACACTGAAGCTTTCTTT
TRBV11-3,.,TRBJ2-3,TRBD2,CASSLERGGHTGADTQYF,TGTGCCAGCAGCTTAGAGCGGGGGGGCCACACAGGGGCAGATACGCAGTATTTT
TRBV21-1,.,TRBJ1-2,.,CASSKAQTLPVGGYTF,TGTGCCAGCAGCAAAGCGCAGACACTCCCCGTTGGTGGCTACACCTTC
TRBV2,once,TRBJ1-6,.,CARQSSYNSPLHF,TGTGCAAGACAAAGCTCCTATAATTCACCCCTCCACTTT
TRBV25-1,.,TRBJ2-7,TRBD2,CASSDSPSPTSGAYEQYF,TGTGCCAGCAGTGACAGTCCCAGCCCGACTAGCGGAGCTTACGAGCAGTACTTC
TRBV3-1/TRBV3-2,.,TRBJ1-2,.,CASSQAGDYGYTF,TGTGCCAGCAGCCAAGCCGGGGACTATGGCTACACCTTC
TRBV6-6,.,TRBJ1-2,TRBD1,CASSSDRGYGYTF,TGTGCCAGCAGCTCGGACAGGGGGTATGGCTACACCTTC
TRBV12-3/TRBV12-4,.,TRBJ1-1,.,CASRAGFEAFF,TGTGCCAGCAGGGCAGGGTTTGAAGCTTTCTTT
TRBV5-4,.,TRBJ2-7,TRBD1,CASSLGQGNLEQYF,TGTGCCAGCAGCTTGGGACAGGGTAACCTCGAGCAGTACTTC
TRBV12-3/TRBV12-4,few,TRBJ2-3,.,CASSLVSTDTQYF,TGTGCCAGCAGTTTAGTCAGTACAGATACGCAGTATTTT
TRBV7-8,.,TRBJ2-3,TRBD2,CASSLRTSGTTDTQYF,TGTGCCAGCAGCCTCCGGACTAGCGGCACCACAGATACGCAGTATTTT
TRBV16,.,TRBJ1-6,.,CASSQFIGVAGPSGPLHF,TGTGCCAGCAGCCAATTTATAGGGGTAGCCGGGCCATCGGGACCCCTCCACTTT
TRBV5-4,.,TRBJ1-2,.,CASSLVEGSYGYTF,TGTGCCAGCAGCTTGGTTGAGGGCTCCTATGGCTACACCTTC
TRBV5-4,.,TRBJ2-7,.,CASSSRERPYEQYF,TGTGCCAGCAGCTCAAGGGAAAGGCCCTACGAGCAGTACTTC
TRBV5-6,.,TRBJ2-6,TRBD1,CASRDRERGSGANVLTF,TGTGCCAGCCGAGACAGGGAGAGGGGCTCTGGGGCCAACGTCCTGACTTTC
TRBV5-1,.,TRBJ1-4,.,CASSLAEGGTGKLFF,TGCGCCAGCAGCTTGGCCGAGGGGGGGACTGGGAAACTGTTTTTT
TRBV4-3,.,TRBJ2-3,TRBD2,CASSHTLARGSTDTQYF,TGCGCCAGCAGCCATACCCTAGCGCGGGGGAGCACAGATACGCAGTATTTT
TRBV29-1,.,TRBJ1-5,.,CSVSRGGNQPQHF,TGCAGCGTTTCACGAGGGGGCAATCAGCCCCAGCATTTT
TRBV18,.,TRBJ2-2,.,CASSDSRLNTGELFF,TGTGCCAGCTCAGATAGCAGGCTAAACACCGGGGAGCTGTTTTTT
TRBV7-2,.,TRBJ1-1,.,CASSPWAGAMNTEAFF,TGTGCCAGCAGCCCTTGGGCAGGGGCGATGAACACTGAAGCTTTCTTT
TRBV9,.,TRBJ2-7,TRBD2,CASSVTSFSYEQYF,TGTGCCAGCAGCGTGACTAGCTTCTCCTACGAGCAGTACTTC
TRBV7-2,.,TRBJ2-7,TRBD1,CASSLARWDRGPYHEQYF,TGTGCCAGCAGCTTAGCGCGGTGGGACAGGGGTCCCTACCACGAGCAGTACTTC
TRBV19,.,TRBJ1-5,.,CASTFFGDLNQPQHF,TGTGCCAGCACCTTTTTCGGGGATCTAAATCAGCCCCAGCATTTT
TRBV19,.,TRBJ2-7,.,CASSPGPTYEQYF,TGTGCCAGTAGTCCCGGACCAACCTACGAGCAGTACTTC
TRBV19,.,TRBJ2-7,TRBD1,CASSIGTGVVYEQYF,TGTGCCAGTAGTATCGGCACAGGGGTCGTCTACGAGCAGTACTTC
TRBV5-6,.,TRBJ2-7,TRBD1,CASSLVDRVYEQYF,TGTGCCAGCAGCTTGGTGGACAGGGTCTACGAGCAGTACTTC